This is a list of T cell receptor beta chains from one sample in a study of T-cell memory formation after mild COVID-19. TCRdb reprocessed the 5' RACE reads with MiXCR, giving one entry per CDR3 protein. This sample has about 270,000 distinct CDR3 sequences, with over 15% found just once. Sequences were obtained from PBMCs or a T cell subset sorted from them (not recorded which). These TCRs come from a man between 18 and 29 years old who had mild COVID-19 (a few samples of this study predate the infection). Cell type and time point are not known. The CDR3 runs from the conserved cysteine through the conserved F or W. Clone size is not always given. Where it is, it says once, few, many or a class for expanded clones.

J gene: TRBJ1-1; clone size: few; V gene: TRBV7-2; CDR3 protein: CASSRGTANRGEAFF
J gene: TRBJ2-1; clone size: few; V gene: TRBV12-3/TRBV12-4; CDR3 protein: CASSLSHNEQFF
J gene: TRBJ1-4; clone size: few; V gene: TRBV12-3/TRBV12-4; CDR3 protein: CASSDGTASNEKLFF
J gene: TRBJ1-5; clone size: few; V gene: TRBV7-2; CDR3 protein: CASSVGTGNNQPQHF
J gene: TRBJ1-2; clone size: -; V gene: TRBV5-6; CDR3 protein: CASSRSDTGGAGGYTF
J gene: TRBJ2-7; clone size: many; V gene: TRBV5-1; CDR3 protein: CASSLEQGSYEQYF
J gene: TRBJ2-1; clone size: -; V gene: TRBV6-2/TRBV6-3; CDR3 protein: CASKRMDRVNEQFF
J gene: TRBJ2-3; clone size: many; V gene: TRBV5-1; CDR3 protein: CASRRQGGTDTQYF
J gene: TRBJ2-6; clone size: -; V gene: TRBV2; CDR3 protein: CATQTGAGANVLTF
J gene: TRBJ1-3; clone size: -; V gene: TRBV4-3; CDR3 protein: CASSQDPPSLGNTIYF
J gene: TRBJ2-3; clone size: -; V gene: TRBV6-2/TRBV6-3; CDR3 protein: CASSYWGTDTDTQYF
J gene: TRBJ2-1; clone size: -; V gene: TRBV9; CDR3 protein: CASSETLAQGYNEQFF
J gene: TRBJ2-1; clone size: -; V gene: TRBV5-1; CDR3 protein: CASSTGQGANEQFF
J gene: TRBJ2-7; clone size: -; V gene: TRBV12-3/TRBV12-4; CDR3 protein: CASSPRHSENEQYF
J gene: TRBJ2-2; clone size: many; V gene: TRBV15; CDR3 protein: CATSRNRGSGELFF
J gene: TRBJ2-5; clone size: -; V gene: TRBV25-1; CDR3 protein: CASSWGRGQETQYF
J gene: TRBJ2-5; clone size: once; V gene: TRBV7-6; CDR3 protein: CASSSHIRVGETQYF
J gene: TRBJ2-3; clone size: -; V gene: TRBV4-2; CDR3 protein: CASSQVLGSEDTQYF
J gene: TRBJ2-1; clone size: few; V gene: TRBV10-3; CDR3 protein: CAISERQSSYNEQFF
J gene: TRBJ2-3; clone size: many; V gene: TRBV6-5; CDR3 protein: CASSRTGVLRTDTQYF
J gene: TRBJ2-6; clone size: few; V gene: TRBV6-2/TRBV6-3; CDR3 protein: CASSRHLANVLTF
J gene: TRBJ2-3; clone size: -; V gene: TRBV5-1; CDR3 protein: CASSLVSGETDTQYF
J gene: TRBJ2-5; clone size: -; V gene: TRBV6-5; CDR3 protein: CASSYRTGRPSEETQYF
J gene: TRBJ2-7; clone size: many; V gene: TRBV7-8; CDR3 protein: CASSSAGMWEQYF
J gene: TRBJ2-4; clone size: -; V gene: TRBV4-1; CDR3 protein: CASSQDGVIQYF
J gene: TRBJ1-3; clone size: -; V gene: TRBV7-9; CDR3 protein: CASSGGALGNTIYF
J gene: TRBJ1-2; clone size: few; V gene: TRBV2; CDR3 protein: CASSLTTGTARGYTF
J gene: TRBJ1-1; clone size: few; V gene: TRBV12-3/TRBV12-4; CDR3 protein: CASSLEGGRTEAFF
J gene: TRBJ1-5; clone size: few; V gene: TRBV7-2; CDR3 protein: CASSLGGLGQPQHF
J gene: TRBJ2-7; clone size: few; V gene: TRBV30; CDR3 protein: CAWSPVLAGAPAYEQYF
J gene: TRBJ2-2; clone size: few; V gene: TRBV5-1; CDR3 protein: CASIFRARGTGELFF
J gene: TRBJ2-3; clone size: -; V gene: TRBV25-1; CDR3 protein: CASRGTSGWTSTDTQYF
J gene: TRBJ1-1; clone size: few; V gene: TRBV7-3; CDR3 protein: CASSIQGNTEAFF
J gene: TRBJ2-7; clone size: -; V gene: TRBV7-9; CDR3 protein: CASRQGLAETYEQYF
J gene: TRBJ2-1; clone size: few; V gene: TRBV7-6; CDR3 protein: CASSLAPRGGTYNEQFF
J gene: TRBJ1-2; clone size: -; V gene: TRBV4-3; CDR3 protein: CASSPETTGNGVYGYTF
J gene: TRBJ1-1; clone size: -; V gene: TRBV6-5; CDR3 protein: CASSGDRTEAFF
J gene: TRBJ2-3; clone size: few; V gene: TRBV6-5; CDR3 protein: CASSPPGVTDTQYF
J gene: TRBJ1-5; clone size: -; V gene: TRBV7-9; CDR3 protein: CASSLKGDQPQHF
J gene: TRBJ1-1; clone size: -; V gene: TRBV20-1; CDR3 protein: CSAGKGQNTEPFF
J gene: TRBJ1-5; clone size: -; V gene: TRBV11-2; CDR3 protein: CASSENTGGHQPQHF
J gene: TRBJ1-2; clone size: -; V gene: TRBV12-3/TRBV12-4; CDR3 protein: CASSLARGRGYTF
J gene: TRBJ2-1; clone size: -; V gene: TRBV6-5; CDR3 protein: CASSFGTGAFNEQFF
J gene: TRBJ1-1; clone size: -; V gene: TRBV5-1; CDR3 protein: CASSFVRGRTEAFF
J gene: TRBJ1-2; clone size: -; V gene: TRBV12-3/TRBV12-4; CDR3 protein: CASSLSPASGYTF